The entry below gives a single T cell receptor beta chain sequence along with its context. The method was immunoSEQ multiplex PCR; TCRdb's version includes in-frame clones alone and lacks a portion of them. Of hundreds of thousands of clones listed, around 82% were seen once; the top ten hold about 0.013%. The data derive from a study of shared T cell receptors in the human thymus. Trimming removed 4 bases from V and 1 base from J; junction bases left unmatched: 3. This CDR3 has 15 residues. In germline, CDR1 is SGHTA, CDR2 FQGNSA. The same data also contributed to another study, on human thymus T cells. From that paper: Donor material was obtained from healthy Finnish infants undergoing corrective surgery for congenital heart defects. Resections were taken during corrective heart surgery, and the thymus tissue came from these. There appeared to be biased usage of V and J genes in thymic and blood repertoires. Thymic repertoires of unrelated individuals were reported in related research to overlap highly.

This chain connects TRBV7-2 to TRBJ2-1; 8 bases agree with TRBD1. This TCR derives from a boy in the first two years of life with a congenital heart defect. Sequenced input: thymocytes. The CDR3 region has the DNA TGTGCCAGCAGCTCCGGGACAGGTTCCTACAATGAGCAGTTCTTC. Amino acid sequence: CASSSGTGSYNEQFF.